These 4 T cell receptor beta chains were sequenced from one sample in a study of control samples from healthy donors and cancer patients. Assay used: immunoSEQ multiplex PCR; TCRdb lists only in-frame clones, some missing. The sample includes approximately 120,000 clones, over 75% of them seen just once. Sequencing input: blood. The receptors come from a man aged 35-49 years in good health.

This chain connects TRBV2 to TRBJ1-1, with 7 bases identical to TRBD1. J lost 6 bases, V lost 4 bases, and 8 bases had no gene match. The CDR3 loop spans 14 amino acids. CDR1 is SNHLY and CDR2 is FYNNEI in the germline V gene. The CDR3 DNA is TGTGCCAGCAGTGGAGGGGGCCCCAGCGCTGAAGCTTTCTTT. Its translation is CASSGGGPSAEAFF.

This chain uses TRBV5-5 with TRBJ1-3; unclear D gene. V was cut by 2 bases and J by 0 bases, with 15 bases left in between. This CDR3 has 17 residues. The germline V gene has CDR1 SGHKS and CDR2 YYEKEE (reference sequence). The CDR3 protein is CASSFSPRADSGNTIYF. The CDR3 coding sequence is TGTGCCAGCAGCTTTTCCCCTCGGGCCGACTCTGGAAACACCATATATTTT. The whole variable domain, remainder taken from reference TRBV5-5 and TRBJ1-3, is DAGVTQSPTHLIKTRGQQVTLRCSPISGHKSVSWYQQVLGQGPQFIFQYYEKEERGRGNFPDRFSARQFPNYSSELNVNALLLGDSALYLCASSFSPRADSGNTIYFGEGSWLTVV.

The CDR3 DNA follows: TGTGCCAGCAGCTTGGATGCTAGCGGGCGCGAGCAGTACTTC. It encodes CASSLDASGREQYF. V and J are TRBV5-4 and TRBJ2-7; TRBD2 aligns across 8 bases. V shed 0 bases and J 6 bases; nucleotides not matched to a gene: 5. CDR1 is SGHNT, CDR2 YYREEE, per germline (reference sequence). The CDR3 loop spans 14 amino acids.

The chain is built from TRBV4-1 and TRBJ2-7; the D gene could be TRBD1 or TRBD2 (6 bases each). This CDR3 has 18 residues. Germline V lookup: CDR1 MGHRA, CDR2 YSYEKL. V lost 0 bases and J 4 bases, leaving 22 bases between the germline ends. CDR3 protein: CASSQEYLGGRGGYEQYF. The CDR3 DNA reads TGCGCCAGCAGCCAAGAATATCTAGGCGGGCGAGGGGGGTACGAGCAGTACTTC.